This record concerns one T cell receptor beta chain sequence. This specimen belongs to a study of blood T cells in healthy people across ages. Through a sample-barcoded 5' primer and a J-beta primer mix, a second PCR was run for roughly 6 to 12 cycles. TCRdb re-derived calls from the 5' RACE reads in MiXCR, one entry per CDR3 protein. The data hold about 2 million distinct CDR3 sequences, with roughly 52% observed a single time. CDR1 is SGHTA and CDR2 is FQGNSA in the germline V gene. Trimming removed 0 bases from V and 7 bases from J; junction bases left unmatched: 19. CDR3 size: 19 residues. Specimen: blood. The chain is built from TRBV7-2 and TRBJ1-2, with 8 bases matching TRBD1. The sequence derives from a woman between 35 and 50 years old in good health. This CDR3 is CASSLAFSSPGQGAGGYTF. Written as DNA, the CDR3 is TGTGCCAGCAGCTTAGCATTCAGTTCCCCCGGTCAGGGGGCAGGTGGCTACACCTTC.